This T cell receptor (beta chain) came from a study of spatial heterogeneity in lung cancer. On the study more broadly: In raw reads, more than 9.5 appearances on average were recorded for each unique TCR and UMI combination.

In its sample, this clonotype was seen many times. Its cognate antigen is unknown. This beta chain is an off-target read within a library intended for alpha chains, so its frequency means little. Each TCR cDNA molecule carried a unique molecular identifier. One entry per CDR3 protein, called by TCRdb with MiXCR from the 5' RACE reads. In the table there are some 11,000 distinct CDR3 sequences, less than 5.5% of which are singletons. Regarding time point: sample taken at primary tumor resection. Untreated early-stage non-small cell lung cancer patients, roughly 72 in total, were the donors. The input material, whole RNA from tumor, nontumor lung or frozen PBMC, was sequenced unsorted. The V and J ends lost 3 bases and 6 bases, in that order; junction bases with no gene match: 10. The V gene's germline CDR1 is DFQATT and CDR2 SNEGSKA (reference sequence). There are 16 residues in the CDR3. Regarding the study as a whole: Counts that tracked tumor mutation counts were those of expanded intratumoral alpha and beta TCRs.

The sample in question was lung tumor tissue, obtained at surgery. This chain joins TRBV20-1 and TRBJ2-1; 11 nucleotides line up with TRBD2. The sequence was collected from a male donor with early-stage non-small cell lung cancer. The CDR3 is CSARSPELAGVNEQFF. The CDR3 nucleotides read TGCAGTGCTAGGTCCCCGGAACTAGCGGGAGTCAATGAGCAGTTCTTC.